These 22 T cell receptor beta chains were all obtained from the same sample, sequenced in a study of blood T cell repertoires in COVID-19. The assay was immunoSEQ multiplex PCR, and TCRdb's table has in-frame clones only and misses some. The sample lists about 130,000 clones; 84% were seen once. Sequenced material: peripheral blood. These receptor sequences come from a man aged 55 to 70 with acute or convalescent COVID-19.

CDR3 nucleotide sequence: TGTGCCAGCAGCGGGGGCTATTACAATGAGCAGTTCTTC. Amino acid sequence: CASSGGYYNEQFF. This chain links TRBV7-2 with TRBJ2-1; possible D gene TRBD1, 6 bases. CDR3 size: 13 residues. Germline V gene lookup returns CDR1 SGHTA and CDR2 FQGNSA. V lost 5 bases and J 4 bases, leaving 9 bases between the germline ends.

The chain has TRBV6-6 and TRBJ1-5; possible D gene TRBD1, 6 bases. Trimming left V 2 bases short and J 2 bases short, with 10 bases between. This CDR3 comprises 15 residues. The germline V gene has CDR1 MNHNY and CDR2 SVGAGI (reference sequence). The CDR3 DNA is TGTGCCAGCAGTTACCCAGGGACACGCAATCAGCCCCAGCATTTT. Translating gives CASSYPGTRNQPQHF.

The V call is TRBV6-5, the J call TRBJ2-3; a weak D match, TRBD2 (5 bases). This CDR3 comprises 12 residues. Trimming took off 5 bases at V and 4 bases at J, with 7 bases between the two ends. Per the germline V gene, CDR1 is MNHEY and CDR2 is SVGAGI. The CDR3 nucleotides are TGTGCCAGCAGTCGGACTTCAGATACGCAGTATTTT. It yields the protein CASSRTSDTQYF.

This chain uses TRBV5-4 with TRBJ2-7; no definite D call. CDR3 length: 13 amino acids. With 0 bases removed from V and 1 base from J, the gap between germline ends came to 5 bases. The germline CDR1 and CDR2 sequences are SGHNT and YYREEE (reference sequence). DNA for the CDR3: TGTGCCAGCAGCTTGGCCGGTTCCTACGAGCAGTACTTC. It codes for CASSLAGSYEQYF.

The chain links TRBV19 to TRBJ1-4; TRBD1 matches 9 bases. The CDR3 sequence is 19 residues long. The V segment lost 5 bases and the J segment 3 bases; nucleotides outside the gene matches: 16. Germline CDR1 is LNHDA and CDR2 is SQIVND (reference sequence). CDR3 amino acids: CASSETGGQYLSANEKLFF. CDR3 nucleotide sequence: TGTGCCAGTAGTGAAACAGGGGGCCAGTATTTGTCAGCTAATGAAAAACTGTTTTTT.

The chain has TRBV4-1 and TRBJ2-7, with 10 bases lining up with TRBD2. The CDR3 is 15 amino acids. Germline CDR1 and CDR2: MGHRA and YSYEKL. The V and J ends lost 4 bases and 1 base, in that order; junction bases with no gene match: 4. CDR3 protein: CASSPIAGGSYEQYF. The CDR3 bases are TGCGCCAGCAGCCCGATAGCGGGGGGTTCCTACGAGCAGTACTTC.

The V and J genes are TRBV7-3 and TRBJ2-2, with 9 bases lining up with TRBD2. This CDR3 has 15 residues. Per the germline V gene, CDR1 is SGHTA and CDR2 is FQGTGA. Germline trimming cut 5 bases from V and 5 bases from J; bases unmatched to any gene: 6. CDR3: CASSPNAGGTGELFF. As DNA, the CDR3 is TGTGCCAGCAGCCCCAATGCGGGAGGGACCGGGGAGCTGTTTTTT.

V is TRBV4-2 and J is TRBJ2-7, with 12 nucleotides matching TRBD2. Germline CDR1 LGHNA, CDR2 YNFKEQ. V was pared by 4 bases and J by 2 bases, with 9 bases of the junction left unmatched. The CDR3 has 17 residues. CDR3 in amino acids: CASSPSLAGGGTYEQYF. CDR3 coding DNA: TGTGCCAGCAGCCCTTCTCTAGCGGGAGGGGGGACCTACGAGCAGTACTTC.

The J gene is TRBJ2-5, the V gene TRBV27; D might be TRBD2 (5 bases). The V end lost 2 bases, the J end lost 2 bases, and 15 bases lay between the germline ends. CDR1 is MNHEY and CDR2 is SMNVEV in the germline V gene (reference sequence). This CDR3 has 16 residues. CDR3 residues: CASSLGSRGFQETQYF. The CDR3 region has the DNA TGTGCCAGCAGTTTAGGGTCACGGGGTTTTCAAGAGACCCAGTACTTC.

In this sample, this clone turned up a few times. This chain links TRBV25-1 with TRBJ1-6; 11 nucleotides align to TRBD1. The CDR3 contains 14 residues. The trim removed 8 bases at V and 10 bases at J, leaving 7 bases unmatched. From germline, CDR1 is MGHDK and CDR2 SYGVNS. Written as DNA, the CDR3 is TGTGCCAGCGGTATCGGGACAGGGGGATCACCCCTCCACTTT. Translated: CASGIGTGGSPLHF.

In nucleotides, the CDR3 is TGTGCCTCGTTAGCGGCTAGCACAGATACGCAGTATTTT. Translation: CASLAASTDTQYF. The V gene is TRBV7-9, the J gene TRBJ2-3, with D maybe TRBD2 (6 bases). The V end was cut by 11 bases, the J end by 0 bases, with 12 bases between. The CDR3 consists of 13 residues. Looked up from germline, CDR1 is SEHNR and CDR2 is FQNEAQ (reference sequence). The full variable domain, rest sourced from reference TRBV7-9 and TRBJ2-3, is DTGVSQNPRHKITKRGQNVTFRCDPISEHNRLYWYRQTLGQGPEFLTYFQNEAQLEKSRLLSDRFSAERPKGSFSTLEIQRTEQGDSAMYLCASLAASTDTQYFGPGTRLTVL.

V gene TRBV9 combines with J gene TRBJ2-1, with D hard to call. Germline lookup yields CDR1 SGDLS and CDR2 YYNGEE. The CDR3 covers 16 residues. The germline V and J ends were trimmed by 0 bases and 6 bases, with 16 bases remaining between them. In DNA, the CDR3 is TGTGCCAGCAGCGTAGCGGCAGACATCAAAATCAATGAGCAGTTCTTC. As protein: CASSVAADIKINEQFF.

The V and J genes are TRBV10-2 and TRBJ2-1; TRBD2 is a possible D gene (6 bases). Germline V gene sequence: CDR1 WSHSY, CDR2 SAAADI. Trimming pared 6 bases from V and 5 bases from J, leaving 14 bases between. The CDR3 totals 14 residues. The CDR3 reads CASRNEGGNNEQFF. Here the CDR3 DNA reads TGCGCCAGCAGGAACGAGGGCGGGAACAATGAGCAGTTCTTC.

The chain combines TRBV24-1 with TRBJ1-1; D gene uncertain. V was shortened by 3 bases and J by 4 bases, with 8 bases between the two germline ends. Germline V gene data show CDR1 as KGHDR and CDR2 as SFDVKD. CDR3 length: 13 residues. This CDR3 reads CATSDREFTEAFF. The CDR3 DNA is TGTGCCACCAGTGATAGGGAGTTCACTGAAGCTTTCTTT.

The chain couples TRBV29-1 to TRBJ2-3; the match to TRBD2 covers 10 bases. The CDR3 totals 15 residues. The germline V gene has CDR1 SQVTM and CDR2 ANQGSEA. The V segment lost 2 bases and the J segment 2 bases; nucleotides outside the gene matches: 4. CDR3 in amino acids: CSVEKAGGLTDTQYF. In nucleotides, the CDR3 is TGCAGCGTTGAAAAAGCGGGAGGGCTCACAGATACGCAGTATTTT.

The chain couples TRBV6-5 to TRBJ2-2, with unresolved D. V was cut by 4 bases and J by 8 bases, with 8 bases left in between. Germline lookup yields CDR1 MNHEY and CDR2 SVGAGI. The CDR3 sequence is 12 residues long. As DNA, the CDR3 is TGTGCCAGCAGTTCCCCCCGGGGGGAGCTGTTTTTT. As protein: CASSSPRGELFF.

The CDR3: CASIREPRSGNTIYF. CDR3 nucleotides: TGTGCCAGTATCAGGGAACCCCGCTCTGGAAACACCATATATTTT. The rearrangement joins TRBV19 to TRBJ1-3, with a weak D call TRBD1 (5 bases). With 7 bases removed from V and 0 bases from J, the gap between germline ends came to 13 bases. Germline V gene lookup returns CDR1 LNHDA and CDR2 SQIVND (reference sequence). The CDR3 loop spans 15 amino acids.

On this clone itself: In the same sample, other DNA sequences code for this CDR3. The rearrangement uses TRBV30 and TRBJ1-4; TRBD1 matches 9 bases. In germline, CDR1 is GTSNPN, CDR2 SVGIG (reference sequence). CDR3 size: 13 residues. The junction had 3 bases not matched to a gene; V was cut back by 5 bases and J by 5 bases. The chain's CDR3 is CAWGTGPNEKLFF. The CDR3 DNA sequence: TGTGCCTGGGGGACAGGGCCAAATGAAAAACTGTTTTTT. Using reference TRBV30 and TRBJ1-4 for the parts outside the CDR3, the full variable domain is SQTIHQWPATLVQPVGSPLSLECTVEGTSNPNLYWYRQAAGRGLQLLFYSVGIGQISSEVPQNLSASRPQDRQFILSSKKLLLSDSGFYLCAWGTGPNEKLFFGSGTQLSVL.

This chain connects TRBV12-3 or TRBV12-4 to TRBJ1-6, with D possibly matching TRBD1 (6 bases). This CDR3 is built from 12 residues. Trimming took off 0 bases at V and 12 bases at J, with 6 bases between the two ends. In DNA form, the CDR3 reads TGTGCCAGCAGTTTAGCACAGGGACCCCTCCACTTT. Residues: CASSLAQGPLHF.

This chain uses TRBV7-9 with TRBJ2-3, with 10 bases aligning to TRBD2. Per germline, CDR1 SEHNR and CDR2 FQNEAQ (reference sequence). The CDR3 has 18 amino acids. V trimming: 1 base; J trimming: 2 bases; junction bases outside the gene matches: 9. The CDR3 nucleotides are TGTGCCAGCAGCTTAGAGCTAGCGGGGGCCCGACACACAGATACGCAGTATTTT. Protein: CASSLELAGARHTDTQYF.

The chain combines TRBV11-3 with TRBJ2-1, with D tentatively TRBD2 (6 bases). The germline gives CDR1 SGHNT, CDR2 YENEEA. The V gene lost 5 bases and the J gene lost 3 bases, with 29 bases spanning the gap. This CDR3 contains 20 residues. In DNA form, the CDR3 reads TGTGCCAGCAGCCCCGGTCGAAGCGGAAGGGCCGGGGACTTCTACAATGAGCAGTTCTTC. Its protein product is CASSPGRSGRAGDFYNEQFF. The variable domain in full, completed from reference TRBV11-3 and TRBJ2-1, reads EAGVVQSPRYKIIEKKQPVAFWCNPISGHNTLYWYLQNLGQGPELLIRYENEEAVDDSQLPKDRFSAERLKGVDSTLKIQPAELGDSAVYLCASSPGRSGRAGDFYNEQFFGPGTRLTVL.

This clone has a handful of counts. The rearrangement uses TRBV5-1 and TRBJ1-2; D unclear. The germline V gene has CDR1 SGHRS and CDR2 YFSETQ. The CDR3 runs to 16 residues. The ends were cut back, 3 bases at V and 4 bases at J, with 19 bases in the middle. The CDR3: CASSSAGGRTPYGYTF. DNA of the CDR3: TGCGCCAGCAGCTCCGCGGGAGGCCGTACTCCCTATGGCTACACCTTC.